A selection of T cell receptor beta chains follows, all from one sample in a study of shared clonotypes between healthy human individuals. Libraries were prepared by immunoSEQ multiplex PCR; TCRdb keeps only in-frame clonotypes and omits some of them. The sample contains 2 million or so clones, around 96% of which appear only once. The sample was naive CD8+ T cells sorted from blood. These receptor sequences come from a man aged 18 to 30 in good health. Each CDR3 is given with its conserved first and last residue. D genes are given only for firm matches. Clone size, where shown, is once, few, many, or a class for clones that have expanded.

j_gene: TRBJ2-1; v_gene: TRBV10-3; d_gene: TRBD2; abundance: once; CDR3aa: CAISEGGGDNEQFF; CDR3nt: TGTGCCATCAGTGAAGGCGGGGGGGACAATGAGCAGTTCTTC
j_gene: TRBJ2-1; v_gene: TRBV19; d_gene: TRBD1; abundance: .; CDR3aa: CASGQGGYNEQFF; CDR3nt: TGTGCCAGCGGACAGGGCGGCTACAATGAGCAGTTCTTC
j_gene: TRBJ1-3; v_gene: TRBV28; d_gene: .; abundance: .; CDR3aa: CASTKRSSGNTIYF; CDR3nt: TGTGCCAGCACCAAAAGGAGCTCTGGAAACACCATATATTTT
j_gene: TRBJ2-7; v_gene: TRBV9; d_gene: .; abundance: .; CDR3aa: CASSRGGLGEQYF; CDR3nt: TGTGCCAGCAGCCGAGGGGGGCTGGGGGAGCAGTACTTC
j_gene: TRBJ2-3; v_gene: TRBV7-9; d_gene: TRBD2; abundance: .; CDR3aa: CASSLLAGGTDTQYF; CDR3nt: TGTGCCAGCAGCTTGCTAGCGGGCGGGACAGATACGCAGTATTTT
j_gene: TRBJ1-1; v_gene: TRBV7-8; d_gene: TRBD1; abundance: .; CDR3aa: CASSDPTGGYTEAFF; CDR3nt: TGTGCCAGCAGCGACCCGACAGGGGGCTACACTGAAGCTTTCTTT
j_gene: TRBJ2-4; v_gene: TRBV10-3; d_gene: TRBD2; abundance: .; CDR3aa: CASAGTSGDGAKNIQYF; CDR3nt: TGTGCCAGCGCGGGGACTAGCGGGGATGGGGCCAAAAACATTCAGTACTTC
j_gene: TRBJ1-1; v_gene: TRBV6-5; d_gene: TRBD1; abundance: .; CDR3aa: CASRTTGGTTEAFF; CDR3nt: TGTGCCAGCAGAACAACAGGGGGCACGACTGAAGCTTTCTTT
j_gene: TRBJ2-7; v_gene: TRBV7-8; d_gene: TRBD1; abundance: .; CDR3aa: CASSRRRAAWQGVWYEQYF; CDR3nt: TGTGCCAGCAGCCGAAGACGGGCAGCTTGGCAGGGGGTATGGTACGAGCAGTACTTC
j_gene: TRBJ1-1; v_gene: TRBV27; d_gene: .; abundance: .; CDR3aa: CASSSTGTGEAFF; CDR3nt: TGTGCCAGCAGTTCAACTGGGACGGGCGAAGCTTTCTTT
j_gene: TRBJ2-7; v_gene: TRBV7-9; d_gene: .; abundance: .; CDR3aa: CASSPVGIGPSYEQYF; CDR3nt: TGTGCCAGCAGCCCCGTCGGCATAGGGCCTTCCTACGAGCAGTACTTC
j_gene: TRBJ2-7; v_gene: TRBV7-8; d_gene: TRBD2; abundance: .; CDR3aa: CASSFLSGAVLEQYF; CDR3nt: TGTGCCAGCAGCTTCTTAAGCGGGGCCGTCCTCGAGCAGTACTTC
j_gene: TRBJ2-7; v_gene: TRBV4-1; d_gene: .; abundance: .; CDR3aa: CASSQDHTYEQYF; CDR3nt: TGCGCCAGCAGCCAAGATCACACCTACGAGCAGTACTTC
j_gene: TRBJ1-3; v_gene: TRBV9; d_gene: .; abundance: .; CDR3aa: CASSVGPFSGNTIYF; CDR3nt: TGTGCCAGCAGCGTCGGACCGTTCTCTGGAAACACCATATATTTT
j_gene: TRBJ2-3; v_gene: TRBV5-4; d_gene: .; abundance: .; CDR3aa: CASSSSTDTQYF; CDR3nt: TGTGCCAGCAGTTCTAGCACAGATACGCAGTATTTT
j_gene: TRBJ1-1; v_gene: TRBV19; d_gene: .; abundance: .; CDR3aa: CASSISMNTEAFF; CDR3nt: TGTGCCAGTAGTATATCAATGAACACTGAAGCTTTCTTT
j_gene: TRBJ2-3; v_gene: TRBV2; d_gene: TRBD1; abundance: .; CDR3aa: CASRDRGVFSTDTQYF; CDR3nt: TGTGCCAGCAGGGACAGGGGAGTCTTCAGCACAGATACGCAGTATTTT
j_gene: TRBJ2-7; v_gene: TRBV6-6; d_gene: TRBD2; abundance: .; CDR3aa: CASSYGLAGVGEQYF; CDR3nt: TGTGCCAGCAGTTACGGCCTAGCGGGAGTTGGCGAGCAGTACTTC
j_gene: TRBJ2-3; v_gene: TRBV5-1; d_gene: TRBD2; abundance: .; CDR3aa: CASSLPSAGADTQYF; CDR3nt: TGCGCCAGCAGCTTGCCCTCAGCGGGGGCAGATACGCAGTATTTT
j_gene: TRBJ2-7; v_gene: TRBV5-6; d_gene: .; abundance: once; CDR3aa: CASSLGASPDEQYF; CDR3nt: TGTGCCAGCAGCTTGGGGGCTAGCCCAGACGAGCAGTACTTC
j_gene: TRBJ2-1; v_gene: TRBV29-1; d_gene: TRBD1; abundance: .; CDR3aa: CSVGTGNEQFF; CDR3nt: TGCAGCGTTGGGACAGGCAATGAGCAGTTCTTC
j_gene: TRBJ2-3; v_gene: TRBV9; d_gene: TRBD2; abundance: .; CDR3aa: CASSSGTSGSTDTQYF; CDR3nt: TGTGCCAGCAGCTCCGGGACTAGCGGTAGCACAGATACGCAGTATTTT
j_gene: TRBJ1-2; v_gene: TRBV14; d_gene: .; abundance: .; CDR3aa: CASSQSFTGSWLGNYGYTF; CDR3nt: TGTGCCAGCAGCCAAAGTTTCACGGGGTCCTGGCTAGGTAACTATGGCTACACCTTC
j_gene: TRBJ2-7; v_gene: TRBV30; d_gene: .; abundance: .; CDR3aa: CAWWIPGTASYEQYF; CDR3nt: TGTGCCTGGTGGATACCCGGGACCGCTTCCTACGAGCAGTACTTC
j_gene: TRBJ2-3; v_gene: TRBV9; d_gene: .; abundance: .; CDR3aa: CASSVEGYRTDTQYF; CDR3nt: TGTGCCAGCAGCGTAGAGGGCTACCGCACAGATACGCAGTATTTT
j_gene: TRBJ2-4; v_gene: TRBV9; d_gene: TRBD1; abundance: .; CDR3aa: CASSVESGTGEAKNIQYF; CDR3nt: TGTGCCAGCAGCGTAGAATCCGGGACAGGGGAAGCCAAAAACATTCAGTACTTC
j_gene: TRBJ2-5; v_gene: TRBV6-5; d_gene: .; abundance: .; CDR3aa: CASSPQGSTQTQYF; CDR3nt: TGTGCCAGCAGTCCCCAGGGTAGTACTCAGACCCAGTACTTC
j_gene: TRBJ2-5; v_gene: TRBV7-8; d_gene: .; abundance: .; CDR3aa: CASSHGGGGETQYF; CDR3nt: TGTGCCAGCAGCCATGGGGGAGGGGGAGAGACCCAGTACTTC
j_gene: TRBJ2-7; v_gene: TRBV11-2; d_gene: .; abundance: .; CDR3aa: CASSSPAYEQYF; CDR3nt: TGTGCCAGCAGCTCCCCCGCCTACGAGCAGTACTTC
j_gene: TRBJ1-5; v_gene: TRBV6-1; d_gene: TRBD1; abundance: once; CDR3aa: CASSVLTGADQPQHF; CDR3nt: TGTGCCAGCAGTGTCCTAACAGGGGCGGATCAGCCCCAGCATTTT
j_gene: TRBJ1-2; v_gene: TRBV11-2; d_gene: .; abundance: .; CDR3aa: CASSSLTSGPDDGYTF; CDR3nt: TGTGCCAGCAGCTCACTTACATCGGGGCCCGACGATGGCTACACCTTC
j_gene: TRBJ1-1; v_gene: TRBV7-9; d_gene: TRBD1; abundance: .; CDR3aa: CASSLSGTGEGMNTEAFF; CDR3nt: TGTGCCAGCAGCTTATCCGGGACAGGCGAGGGCATGAACACTGAAGCTTTCTTT
j_gene: TRBJ1-1; v_gene: TRBV6-6; d_gene: .; abundance: .; CDR3aa: CASSHLGIGAEAFF; CDR3nt: TGTGCCAGCAGTCACCTCGGGATTGGCGCTGAAGCTTTCTTT
j_gene: TRBJ2-3; v_gene: TRBV7-8; d_gene: .; abundance: .; CDR3aa: CATLGASTDTQYF; CDR3nt: TGTGCCACCCTAGGGGCTAGCACAGATACGCAGTATTTT
j_gene: TRBJ2-7; v_gene: TRBV15; d_gene: .; abundance: .; CDR3aa: CATSRDRAGTYEQYF; CDR3nt: TGTGCCACCAGCAGAGATAGGGCAGGGACGTACGAGCAGTACTTC
j_gene: TRBJ2-7; v_gene: TRBV2; d_gene: .; abundance: .; CDR3aa: CASSEGGDNEQYF; CDR3nt: TGTGCCAGCAGTGAAGGGGGGGACAACGAGCAGTACTTC
j_gene: TRBJ2-5; v_gene: TRBV29-1; d_gene: TRBD2; abundance: .; CDR3aa: CSVEGTLAGDGETQYF; CDR3nt: TGCAGCGTTGAAGGTACACTAGCGGGAGATGGCGAGACCCAGTACTTC
j_gene: TRBJ2-6; v_gene: TRBV29-1; d_gene: .; abundance: .; CDR3aa: CSVEGGESGANVLTF; CDR3nt: TGCAGCGTTGAAGGGGGGGAAAGTGGGGCCAACGTCCTGACTTTC
j_gene: TRBJ2-7; v_gene: TRBV4-1; d_gene: TRBD2; abundance: .; CDR3aa: CASSPLAGGNYEQYF; CDR3nt: TGCGCCAGCAGCCCCTTAGCGGGAGGAAACTACGAGCAGTACTTC